In its sample, the clone carrying this T cell receptor beta chain was seen a few times. What was amplified from RNA transcripts were TCR beta CDR3 regions. A set of HTBI primers served as the primers for a first-round RT-PCR of the TCR CDR3. TCRdb analysed the multiplex PCR reads with MiXCR anew, one entry per CDR3 protein. The table shows a few hundred thousand distinct CDR3 sequences, with more than 15% occurring only once. These data belong to a study of T cells in Graves' hyperthyroidism and ophthalmopathy. The CDR3 length is 15 residues. The V gene's germline CDR1 is SGDLS and CDR2 YYNGEE. After removal of 4 bases from V and 7 bases from J, the junction contained 6 bases not matched to a gene.

The sequence was collected from a woman in her 30s with Graves' hyperthyroidism. Material for sequencing was blood. This chain uses TRBV9 with TRBJ1-6, with 9 bases lining up with TRBD1. CDR3 nucleotide sequence: TGTGCCAGCAGCAACCTACAGGGGGCGAATTCACCCCTCCACTTT. This sequence encodes CASSNLQGANSPLHF.